Here is one TCR beta chain with its context. As yet, its antigen is unknown. The sample belongs to a study of T cell responses to AZD1222 COVID-19 vaccine. Sequenced by immunoSEQ multiplex PCR; TCRdb stores in-frame clones only, minus some. The sample records nearly 110,000 clones, 90% being singletons. Study-wide findings and caveats: As reported, nearly half of all spike-specific TCRs target variant regions that are unmutated.

Looked up from germline, CDR1 is SGHNT and CDR2 is YENEEA. The CDR3 loop spans 16 amino acids. Trimming cost V 5 bases and J 6 bases; bases outside gene matches: 11. This sequence originates from an adult who received the AZD1222 COVID-19 vaccine. The chain employs TRBV11-3 and TRBJ2-2; 8 bases are shared with TRBD1. Sequencing used peripheral blood, obtained 28 days after the second AZD1222 dose. The DNA of the CDR3 is TGTGCCAGCAGCCAACTCCCCCAGGGGGCAGCCGGGGAGCTGTTTTTT. Translation gives CASSQLPQGAAGELFF.